Following are 15 T cell receptor beta chains from one sample sequenced in a study of spatial heterogeneity in lung cancer. Time point described: blood at routine non-recurrence follow-up after resection. TCRdb reprocessed the 5' RACE reads via MiXCR and lists one record per CDR3 protein. Among 39,000 or so distinct CDR3 sequences listed, roughly a tenth were seen once. The sequencing here drew on PBMCs, taken at follow-up. All receptors come from a female donor with early-stage non-small cell lung cancer.

This clonotype was recorded a few times. The chain has TRBV19 and TRBJ1-1; possibly TRBD1 for D (6 bases). The CDR3 sequence is 15 residues long. CDR1 is LNHDA and CDR2 is SQIVND in the germline V gene (reference sequence). Between the trimmed V and J ends, which lost 6 bases and 4 bases, there was a span of 18 bases. DNA for the CDR3: TGTGCCAGTAGAGTACCGGGGGCGCGGTTCACTGAAGCTTTCTTT. Translation: CASRVPGARFTEAFF. Looking up the rest from reference TRBV19 and TRBJ1-1 gives the full variable domain: DGGITQSPKYLFRKEGQNVTLSCEQNLNHDAMYWYRQDPGQGLRLIYYSQIVNDFQKGDIAEGYSVSREKKESFPLTVTSAQKNPTAFYLCASRVPGARFTEAFFGQGTRLTVV.

The chain couples TRBV2 to TRBJ2-5; 11 bases align to TRBD2. Trimming cost V 6 bases and J 1 base; bases outside gene matches: 1. This CDR3 is built from 14 residues. The germline V gene has CDR1 SNHLY and CDR2 FYNNEI. The CDR3 protein is CASSGTSGQETQYF. In nucleotides, the CDR3 is TGTGCCAGCAGCGGGACTAGCGGCCAAGAGACCCAGTACTTC.

This clonotype has more than one count but fewer than ten. This rearrangement joins TRBV9 to TRBJ2-3; 8 bases map to TRBD1. Germline V CDR1 and CDR2: SGDLS, YYNGEE. The CDR3 has 14 residues. Trimming cost V 3 bases and J 6 bases; bases outside gene matches: 6. The CDR3 region is CASSEPTGADTQYF. As DNA, the CDR3 is TGTGCCAGCAGCGAACCGACAGGGGCGGATACGCAGTATTTT. The entire variable domain, with the rest obtained from reference TRBV9 and TRBJ2-3, is as follows: DSGVTQTPKHLITATGQRVTLRCSPRSGDLSVYWYQQSLDQGLQFLIQYYNGEERAKGNILERFSAQQFPDLHSELNLSSLELGDSALYFCASSEPTGADTQYFGPGTRLTVL.

The genes are TRBV4-2 and TRBJ2-3; D remains unclear. Between the trimmed V and J ends, which lost 0 bases and 3 bases, there was a span of 13 bases. Germline V gene data show CDR1 as LGHNA and CDR2 as YNFKEQ. This CDR3 is 16 amino acids long. In DNA form, the CDR3 reads TGTGCCAGCAGCCAAGAGATGGCGGCGGAAACAGATACGCAGTATTTT. Translating gives CASSQEMAAETDTQYF.

This clonotype was seen a handful of times. The chain links TRBV11-2 to TRBJ2-3; 10 positions match TRBD2. CDR1 and CDR2 (germline): SGHAT, FQNNGV. V lost 6 bases to trimming and J lost 0 bases; unmatched junction nucleotides: 9. The CDR3 loop spans 17 amino acids. CDR3 nucleotides: TGTGCCAGCAGTTTAAGCGGGGGGGCGTCTAGCACAGATACGCAGTATTTT. Translation gives CASSLSGGASSTDTQYF. The entire variable domain, with the rest obtained from reference TRBV11-2 and TRBJ2-3, is as follows: EAGVAQSPRYKIIEKRQSVAFWCNPISGHATLYWYQQILGQGPKLLIQFQNNGVVDDSQLPKDRFSAERLKGVDSTLKIQPAKLEDSAVYLCASSLSGGASSTDTQYFGPGTRLTVL.

This clonotype showed up many times. The rearrangement links TRBV18 to TRBJ2-3; 9 nucleotides match TRBD2. Germline CDR1 KGHSH, CDR2 LQKENI. CDR3 length: 11 amino acids. The V and J ends lost 3 bases and 14 bases, in that order; junction bases with no gene match: 3. The CDR3 DNA sequence: TGTGCCAGCTCACCTAGCGGGGGAGCGTATTTT. It yields the protein CASSPSGGAYF.

This clonotype has at least ten counts. The genes are TRBV28 and TRBJ1-6; 9 bases line up with TRBD1. V was clipped by 5 bases and J by 7 bases; unmatched bases: 9. The CDR3 spans 16 residues. CDR1 and CDR2 (germline): MDHEN, SYDVKM. The CDR3 bases are TGTGCCAGCAGTGTATCGGGACAGGGATGGAATTCACCCCTCCACTTT. Residues: CASSVSGQGWNSPLHF.

This clonotype has ten or more counts. The rearrangement uses TRBV7-2 and TRBJ2-7; tentatively, D is TRBD2 (7 bases). This CDR3 has 15 amino acids. Trimming stripped 2 bases from V and 4 bases from J, with 15 bases between. Germline CDR1 reads SGHTA; CDR2 reads FQGNSA. The CDR3: CASSLSPGGAYEQYF. In DNA form, the CDR3 reads TGTGCCAGCAGCTTAAGCCCGGGGGGCGCGTACGAGCAGTACTTC. The full variable domain, in which reference TRBV7-2 and TRBJ2-7 provide the parts outside the CDR3, is GAGVSQSPSNKVTEKGKDVELRCDPISGHTALYWYRQSLGQGLEFLIYFQGNSAPDKSGLPSDRFSAERTGGSVSTLTIQRTQQEDSAVYLCASSLSPGGAYEQYFGPGTRLTVT.

The table lists this clonotype with a few counts. The chain combines TRBV29-1 with TRBJ2-3, with 9 nucleotides matching TRBD1. Looked up from germline, CDR1 is SQVTM and CDR2 is ANQGSEA. With 7 bases clipped from V and 6 bases from J, the junction kept 5 bases outside the gene matches. This CDR3 has 12 amino acids. The CDR3 DNA sequence: TGCAGCGGGGGACAGGGAAAGGATACGCAGTATTTT. Its translation: CSGGQGKDTQYF.

Turning to this clonotype: The germline gene is not matched at one end of the junction; a read error may be the cause. This chain uses TRBV15 with TRBJ1-1, with D unclear. The CDR3 has 12 amino acids. The germline CDR1 and CDR2 sequences are LNHNV and YYDKDF (reference sequence). CDR3 nucleotide sequence: TGTGCCACCAGCAGAGATCTGGGTGAAGGTTTCTTT. It translates to CATSRDLGEGFF.

This clonotype has ten or more counts. The V and J genes are TRBV5-1 and TRBJ2-2, with D perhaps assigned TRBD1 or TRBD2 (5 bases each). The V end was cut by 4 bases, the J end by 4 bases, with 14 bases between. The CDR3 spans 15 residues. The germline CDR1 and CDR2 sequences are SGHRS and YFSETQ. CDR3 amino acids: CASSRGDRGTGELFF. As DNA, the CDR3 is TGCGCCAGCAGCCGAGGGGATAGGGGCACCGGGGAGCTGTTTTTT. The full variable domain, its missing parts supplied by reference TRBV5-1 and TRBJ2-2, is KAGVTQTPRYLIKTRGQQVTLSCSPISGHRSVSWYQQTPGQGLQFLFEYFSETQRNKGNFPGRFSGRQFSNSRSEMNVSTLELGDSALYLCASSRGDRGTGELFFGEGSRLTVL.

The chain carries TRBV7-6 and TRBJ2-3; 7 bases fit TRBD2. CDR3 length equals 18 residues. CDR1 is SGHVS and CDR2 is FNYEAQ in the germline V gene. The V segment lost 2 bases and the J segment 5 bases; nucleotides outside the gene matches: 16. The DNA of the CDR3 is TGTGCCAGCAGCTTAAGAGGGGCGGGGGACGCCCGGGGAGATACGCAGTATTTT. As protein: CASSLRGAGDARGDTQYF.

This sequence joins TRBV5-4 and TRBJ2-3, with 9 bases that match TRBD2. The CDR3 is 15 amino acids. The trim removed 3 bases at V and 4 bases at J, leaving 6 bases unmatched. In germline, CDR1 is SGHNT, CDR2 YYREEE (reference sequence). Here the CDR3 reads CASSSAERGADTQYF. CDR3 sequence (DNA): TGTGCCAGCAGCTCAGCTGAGCGGGGGGCAGATACGCAGTATTTT.

The chain is built from TRBV2 and TRBJ1-5; D not resolved. This CDR3 contains 15 residues. Trimming stripped 3 bases from V and 1 base from J, with 10 bases between. CDR1 SNHLY and CDR2 FYNNEI come from the germline V gene. The CDR3 DNA sequence: TGTGCCAGCAGTGAGTTTCTGAGGAGCAATCAGCCCCAGCATTTT. Protein product: CASSEFLRSNQPQHF.

The V call is TRBV6-1, the J call TRBJ1-5; D call uncertain. The V and J ends lost 8 bases and 0 bases respectively, with 8 bases between them. The CDR3 extends over 13 amino acids. Looked up from germline, CDR1 is MNHNS and CDR2 is SASEGT. The CDR3 DNA is TGTGCCAGCGGGTGGGGTAGCAATCAGCCCCAGCATTTT. Encoded protein: CASGWGSNQPQHF.